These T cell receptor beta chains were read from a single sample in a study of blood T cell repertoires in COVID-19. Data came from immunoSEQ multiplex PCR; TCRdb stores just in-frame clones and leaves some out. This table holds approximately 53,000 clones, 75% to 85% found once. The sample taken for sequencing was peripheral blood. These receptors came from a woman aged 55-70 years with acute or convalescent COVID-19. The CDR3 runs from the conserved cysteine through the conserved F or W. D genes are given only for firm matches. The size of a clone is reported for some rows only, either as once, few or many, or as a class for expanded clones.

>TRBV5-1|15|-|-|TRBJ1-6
CASSPVQIYNSPLHF
TGCGCCAGCAGCCCCGTGCAGATATATAATTCACCCCTCCACTTT
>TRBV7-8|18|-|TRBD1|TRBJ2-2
CASSTRTGGAPNTGELFF
TGTGCCAGCAGCACTCGGACAGGTGGAGCCCCGAACACCGGGGAGCTGTTTTTT
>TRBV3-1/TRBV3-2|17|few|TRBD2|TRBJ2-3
CASSQDNSGGATDTQYF
TGTGCCAGCAGCCAAGATAATAGCGGGGGGGCCACAGATACGCAGTATTTT
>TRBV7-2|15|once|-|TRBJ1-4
CASSLGPGDKGKLFF
TGTGCCAGCAGCTTAGGACCCGGGGACAAGGGAAAACTGTTTTTT
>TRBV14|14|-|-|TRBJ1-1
CASSQFSGNTEAFF
TGTGCCAGCAGCCAATTCTCAGGGAACACTGAAGCTTTCTTT
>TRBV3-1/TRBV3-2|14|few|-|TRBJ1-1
CASSLGGKNTEAFF
TGTGCCAGCAGCCTAGGGGGTAAGAACACTGAAGCTTTCTTT
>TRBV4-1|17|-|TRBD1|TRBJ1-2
CASSLPNLGQINYGYTF
TGCGCCAGCAGCCTTCCAAATTTGGGACAGATAAACTATGGCTACACCTTC
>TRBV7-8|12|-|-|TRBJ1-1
CASSQLYTEAFF
TGTGCCAGCAGCCAACTGTACACTGAAGCTTTCTTT
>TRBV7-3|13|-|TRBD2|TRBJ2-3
CASSSLLAGTQYF
TGTGCCAGCAGCTCCCTCCTAGCGGGTACGCAGTATTTT
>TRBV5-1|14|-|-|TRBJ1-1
CASSLDWGHTEAFF
TGCGCCAGCAGCTTGGATTGGGGGCACACTGAAGCTTTCTTT
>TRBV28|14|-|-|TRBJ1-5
CASSFDSWNQPQHF
TGTGCCAGCAGTTTCGACAGTTGGAATCAGCCCCAGCATTTT
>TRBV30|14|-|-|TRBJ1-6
CAWRRGNRNSPLHF
TGTGCCTGGAGACGAGGGAACCGGAATTCACCCCTCCACTTT
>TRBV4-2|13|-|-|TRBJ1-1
CASSQDPPGEAFF
TGTGCCAGCAGCCAAGACCCCCCGGGGGAAGCTTTCTTT
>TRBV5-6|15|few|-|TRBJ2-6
CASSPGGAGANVLTF
TGTGCCAGCAGCCCGGGGGGCGCTGGGGCCAACGTCCTGACTTTC
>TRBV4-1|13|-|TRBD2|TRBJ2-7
CASSHYSGYEQYF
TGCGCCAGCAGCCACTATAGCGGGTACGAGCAGTACTTC
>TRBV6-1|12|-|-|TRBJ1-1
CASSDAGTEAFF
TGTGCCAGCAGTGACGCAGGGACTGAAGCTTTCTTT
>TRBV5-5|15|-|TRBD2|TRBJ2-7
CASSPPGLATYEQYF
TGTGCCAGCAGTCCTCCGGGACTAGCGACCTACGAGCAGTACTTC
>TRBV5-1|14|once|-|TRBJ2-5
CASSTRTDGETQYF
TGCGCCAGCAGCACCCGGACAGACGGAGAGACCCAGTACTTC
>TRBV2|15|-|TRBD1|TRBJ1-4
CASSEMGQGNEKLFF
TGTGCCAGCAGTGAAATGGGACAGGGGAATGAAAAACTGTTTTTT
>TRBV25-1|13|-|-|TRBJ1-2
CASSTTTNYGYTF
TGTGCCAGCAGCACGACTACCAACTATGGCTACACCTTC
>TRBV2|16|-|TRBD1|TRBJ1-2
CASRKNRDRGRGGYTF
TGTGCCAGCAGAAAAAACCGGGACAGGGGGCGCGGTGGCTACACCTTC
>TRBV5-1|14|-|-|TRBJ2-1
CASSLTGVDTEQFF
TGCGCCAGCAGCTTGACGGGAGTGGACACTGAGCAGTTCTTC
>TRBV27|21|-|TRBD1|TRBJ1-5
CASSFKWTGTPLGYSNQPQHF
TGTGCCAGCAGTTTCAAGTGGACAGGGACACCCCTGGGCTATAGCAATCAGCCCCAGCATTTT
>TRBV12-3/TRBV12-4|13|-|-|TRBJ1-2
CASSTTEIYGYTF
TGTGCCAGCAGTACGACAGAGATCTATGGCTACACCTTC
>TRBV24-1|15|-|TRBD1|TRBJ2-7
CATSDPGQGGYEQYF
TGTGCCACCAGTGACCCCGGACAGGGGGGCTACGAGCAGTACTTC
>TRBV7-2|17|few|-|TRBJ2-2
CASSARRAGAPPGELFF
TGTGCCAGCAGCGCACGGCGCGCGGGGGCGCCCCCCGGGGAGCTGTTTTTT